This is a list of T cell receptor beta chains from one sample in a study of T cell repertoires in cytomegalovirus infection. These receptors lack a known antigen. TCRdb reanalysed the reads using MiXCR and keeps one entry per CDR3 protein. This sample has about 920,000 distinct CDR3 sequences, with approximately 31% found just once. The sequencing used cultured CD8+ T cells from PBMCs, collected from culture after CMV antigen stimulation. These receptors came from a human donor in good health (CMV status not recorded). Some clones in this sample may be carry-over from other donors' samples. The CDR3 runs from the conserved cysteine through the conserved F or W. The D gene is left open where the match is weak. A clone size is listed for some rows: how often the clone was seen (once, few, many), or a class if it is expanded.

J | size | V | D | DNA | CDR3
TRBJ2-7 | . | TRBV13 | . | TGTGCCAGCAGCCTACAGGGTAGGAGTGAGCAGTACTTC | CASSLQGRSEQYF
TRBJ2-1 | few | TRBV7-9 | TRBD1 | TGTGCCAGCAGCCCCAGGGGGCTCTCCTACAATGAGCAGTTCTTC | CASSPRGLSYNEQFF
TRBJ1-1 | . | TRBV7-9 | TRBD1 | TGTGCCAGCAGCTGGGGACAGGGGGCGAACACTGAAGCTTTCTTT | CASSWGQGANTEAFF
TRBJ2-3 | many | TRBV7-8 | TRBD1 | TGTGCCAGCAGCTGGGGGGACAGGGCCACAGATACGCAGTATTTT | CASSWGDRATDTQYF
TRBJ2-1 | . | TRBV19 | TRBD2 | TGTGCCAGTAAGGCTAGCGGGGGGAACCGCAATGAGCAGTTCTTC | CASKASGGNRNEQFF
TRBJ1-1 | . | TRBV19 | TRBD1 | TGTGCCAGTAGAAACAGGGGCCTCACTGAAGCTTTCTTT | CASRNRGLTEAFF
TRBJ2-3 | . | TRBV27 | TRBD2 | TGTGCCAGCAGTTTACGGGGTTCAGGGCCTAGCGGGGGGCTCGAGGATACGCAGTATTTT | CASSLRGSGPSGGLEDTQYF
TRBJ2-4 | . | TRBV19 | . | TGTGCCAGTAGTATTGGGGTTGGAAACATTCAGTACTTC | CASSIGVGNIQYF
TRBJ1-1 | many | TRBV7-8 | TRBD1 | TGTGCCAGCAGCCTAGGACGGGGACAGGGTAACACTGAAGCTTTCTTT | CASSLGRGQGNTEAFF
TRBJ2-1 | many | TRBV7-3 | TRBD2 | TGTGCCAGCAGCTGGGGGGGACCCTACAATGAGCAGTTCTTC | CASSWGGPYNEQFF
TRBJ2-1 | few | TRBV4-3 | TRBD1 | TGCGCCAGCAGCCAACAACCCGGGACAGGGGGTAATGAGCAGTTCTTC | CASSQQPGTGGNEQFF
TRBJ2-2 | . | TRBV7-9 | TRBD1 | TGTGCCAGCAGCCCCCCGGACAGGTCCGCCGGGGAGCTGTTTTTT | CASSPPDRSAGELFF
TRBJ1-1 | many | TRBV7-2 | . | TGTGCCAGCATCGATGACAGGACATGGAACACTGAAGCTTTCTTT | CASIDDRTWNTEAFF
TRBJ1-3 | . | TRBV9 | TRBD1 | TGTGCCAGCAGCGTAGCCCAGGGGGCTGGAAACACCATATATTTT | CASSVAQGAGNTIYF
TRBJ1-6 | . | TRBV20-1 | . | TGCAGTGCTCCCGTGGAATTTAGCTCCTATAATTCACCCCTCCACTTT | CSAPVEFSSYNSPLHF
TRBJ2-7 | . | TRBV7-4 | TRBD2 | TGTGCCAGCAGCTCCTCAGGGGCTAGCGGGAGCTCCTACGAGCAGTACTTC | CASSSSGASGSSYEQYF
TRBJ1-2 | . | TRBV7-4 | . | TGTGCCAGCAGCTTAGCGGGGACAACCTCTAACTATGGCTACACCTTC | CASSLAGTTSNYGYTF
TRBJ2-6 | . | TRBV13 | . | TGTGCCAGCAGCTTATCCGGGTTTGGGGCCAACGTCCTGACTTTC | CASSLSGFGANVLTF
TRBJ2-3 | . | TRBV6-5 | TRBD2 | TGTGCCAGCAACCCACTAGCGGGGGATACAGATACGCAGTATTTT | CASNPLAGDTDTQYF
TRBJ2-1 | once | TRBV19 | . | TGTGCCAGTAGTATAGTCGCGGGGGCGAACAATGAGCAGTTCTTC | CASSIVAGANNEQFF
TRBJ2-1 | few | TRBV4-1 | . | TGCGCCAGCAGCCAAGATGAAGGCGGGGCCTACAATGAGCAGTTCTTC | CASSQDEGGAYNEQFF
TRBJ1-1 | . | TRBV5-1 | TRBD1 | TGCGCCAGCAGGCACCTTACAGGGGTCGGGGCGAACACTGAAGCTTTCTTT | CASRHLTGVGANTEAFF
TRBJ2-1 | . | TRBV4-1 | TRBD2 | TGCGCCAGCAGCCAGGCGGGGGTTCTACACAATGAGCAGTTCTTC | CASSQAGVLHNEQFF
TRBJ1-5 | . | TRBV4-1 | . | TGCGCCAGCAGCCAAGATCACGGCACCAGCAATCAGCCCCAGCATTTT | CASSQDHGTSNQPQHF
TRBJ2-1 | . | TRBV2 | TRBD1 | TGTGCCAGCAGAGGGGGCGCCAGGGGCTACAATGAGCAGTTCTTC | CASRGGARGYNEQFF
TRBJ1-1 | few | TRBV6-6 | TRBD1 | TGTGCCAGCATCGGGACAGGGTGGGTCACTGAAGCTTTCTTT | CASIGTGWVTEAFF
TRBJ1-5 | . | TRBV20-1 | . | TGCAGTGCTAGTCTTCAGGGGACCTATCAGCCCCAGCATTTT | CSASLQGTYQPQHF
TRBJ2-1 | . | TRBV7-6 | . | TGTGCCAGCAGCTTAGTAGGAGGGACTGGGAATGAGCAGTTCTTC | CASSLVGGTGNEQFF
TRBJ1-1 | . | TRBV10-2 | . | TGCGCCAGCAGTGTGGACGGTTACACTGAAGCTTTCTTT | CASSVDGYTEAFF
TRBJ2-3 | . | TRBV19 | . | TGTGCCAGTAGTTTGGGACTCCCACTCGTCTCAGATACGCAGTATTTT | CASSLGLPLVSDTQYF
TRBJ2-2 | . | TRBV19 | . | TGTGCCAGTAGTATAGGGGGGGAGCTGCGAAGCACCGGGGAGCTGTTTTTT | CASSIGGELRSTGELFF
TRBJ2-7 | few | TRBV6-1 | TRBD2 | TGTGCCAGCAGCGGGGGGACGGACCCCTACGAGCAGTACTTC | CASSGGTDPYEQYF